A selection of T cell receptor beta chains follows, all from one sample in a study of blood T cell repertoires in COVID-19. Clones were sequenced by immunoSEQ multiplex PCR, and TCRdb holds only the in-frame ones, with some missing. The sample carries some 300,000 clones, 89% recorded once. Input material: peripheral blood. The source is a woman aged 30 to 39 with COVID-19, enrolled during active disease. The CDR3 runs from the conserved cysteine through the conserved F or W. D genes are given only for firm matches. The size field is filled for only some rows; it gives once, few, many or a size class.

j_call: TRBJ2-7
clone_size: -
v_call: TRBV4-1
cdr3_length: 17
d_call: TRBD2
cdr3_nt: TGCGCCAGCAGCCAAGAGGGGTTGCGGGGGGTTTCCTACGAGCAGTACTTC
cdr3_aa: CASSQEGLRGVSYEQYF

j_call: TRBJ1-1
clone_size: -
v_call: TRBV18
cdr3_length: 17
d_call: TRBD1
cdr3_nt: TGTGCCAGCTCACCGATTAAGGACAGGGTCACGAACACTGAAGCTTTCTTT
cdr3_aa: CASSPIKDRVTNTEAFF

j_call: TRBJ2-7
clone_size: -
v_call: TRBV5-1
cdr3_length: 11
d_call: -
cdr3_nt: TGCGCCAGCAAGGGGGGGCTCGAGCAGTACTTC
cdr3_aa: CASKGGLEQYF

j_call: TRBJ1-4
clone_size: -
v_call: TRBV4-2
cdr3_length: 15
d_call: TRBD1
cdr3_nt: TGTGCCAGCAGCCAAGGGGGACAGGGGTGGGAAAAACTGTTTTTT
cdr3_aa: CASSQGGQGWEKLFF

j_call: TRBJ2-7
clone_size: -
v_call: TRBV3-1/TRBV3-2
cdr3_length: 14
d_call: TRBD2
cdr3_nt: TGTGCCAGCAGCCAACGACTAGCAGACTACGAGCAGTACTTC
cdr3_aa: CASSQRLADYEQYF

j_call: TRBJ2-2
clone_size: -
v_call: TRBV5-1
cdr3_length: 16
d_call: TRBD2
cdr3_nt: TGCGCCAGCAGCTCTCTAGCGGGGGGGCCCACCGGGGAGCTGTTTTTT
cdr3_aa: CASSSLAGGPTGELFF

j_call: TRBJ1-2
clone_size: -
v_call: TRBV5-4
cdr3_length: 16
d_call: TRBD1
cdr3_nt: TGTGCCAGCAGCTTGGTCTTGACAGGGGGCGTAAAAGGCTACACCTTC
cdr3_aa: CASSLVLTGGVKGYTF

j_call: TRBJ2-2
clone_size: -
v_call: TRBV3-1/TRBV3-2
cdr3_length: 16
d_call: TRBD1
cdr3_nt: TGTGCCAGCAGCCTCCGTGGACAGGGTTACACCGGGGAGCTGTTTTTT
cdr3_aa: CASSLRGQGYTGELFF

j_call: TRBJ2-5
clone_size: -
v_call: TRBV19
cdr3_length: 15
d_call: -
cdr3_nt: TGTGCCAGTAGTATAGATCTCTGGCAGGGCCAGACCCAGTACTTC
cdr3_aa: CASSIDLWQGQTQYF

j_call: TRBJ2-7
clone_size: -
v_call: TRBV15
cdr3_length: 15
d_call: -
cdr3_nt: TGTGCCACCAGCAGAGATCGTGACAGCTCCTACGAGCAGTACTTC
cdr3_aa: CATSRDRDSSYEQYF

j_call: TRBJ1-6
clone_size: -
v_call: TRBV19
cdr3_length: 16
d_call: -
cdr3_nt: TGTGCCAGTAGTGTCATGGCAGCGAACTATAATTCACCCCTCCACTTT
cdr3_aa: CASSVMAANYNSPLHF

j_call: TRBJ1-1
clone_size: -
v_call: TRBV13
cdr3_length: 12
d_call: -
cdr3_nt: TGTGCCAGCAGTCAGGGATCAACTGAAGCTTTCTTT
cdr3_aa: CASSQGSTEAFF

j_call: TRBJ1-2
clone_size: -
v_call: TRBV12-5
cdr3_length: 18
d_call: -
cdr3_nt: TGTGCTAGTGGTTTGGTACATCTGGTATTAGGACTTAACTATGGCTACACCTTC
cdr3_aa: CASGLVHLVLGLNYGYTF

j_call: TRBJ1-1
clone_size: -
v_call: TRBV18
cdr3_length: 12
d_call: -
cdr3_nt: TGTGCCAGCGGACAGCAGATCACTGAAGCTTTCTTT
cdr3_aa: CASGQQITEAFF

j_call: TRBJ1-2
clone_size: -
v_call: TRBV7-8
cdr3_length: 13
d_call: TRBD1
cdr3_nt: TGTGCCAGCAGCCCGGGACAGTCTATCAGCTACACCTTC
cdr3_aa: CASSPGQSISYTF

j_call: TRBJ1-1
clone_size: -
v_call: TRBV3-1/TRBV3-2
cdr3_length: 14
d_call: -
cdr3_nt: TGTGCCAGCAGCCTAGAGGCTGAGAACACTGAAGCTTTCTTT
cdr3_aa: CASSLEAENTEAFF

j_call: TRBJ1-3
clone_size: few
v_call: TRBV19
cdr3_length: 15
d_call: TRBD1
cdr3_nt: TGTGCCAGTAGACCGGGACAGGGGCCTGGAAACACCATATATTTT
cdr3_aa: CASRPGQGPGNTIYF

j_call: TRBJ2-1
clone_size: -
v_call: TRBV9
cdr3_length: 16
d_call: TRBD2
cdr3_nt: TGTGCCAGCAGCGTAGGGGGACTAGCGGCCTACAATGAGCAGTTCTTC
cdr3_aa: CASSVGGLAAYNEQFF

j_call: TRBJ2-7
clone_size: -
v_call: TRBV7-9
cdr3_length: 13
d_call: -
cdr3_nt: TGTGCCAGCAGCTTAGAGCGGACCTACGAGCAGTACTTC
cdr3_aa: CASSLERTYEQYF

j_call: TRBJ2-5
clone_size: -
v_call: TRBV2
cdr3_length: 11
d_call: -
cdr3_nt: TGTGCCAGCACCTACCAAGAGACCCAGTACTTC
cdr3_aa: CASTYQETQYF

j_call: TRBJ1-2
clone_size: -
v_call: TRBV27
cdr3_length: 14
d_call: TRBD1
cdr3_nt: TGTGCCAGCAGTACCACAGGGGGCTGGGATGGCTACACCTTC
cdr3_aa: CASSTTGGWDGYTF

j_call: TRBJ2-5
clone_size: -
v_call: TRBV7-2
cdr3_length: 15
d_call: TRBD2
cdr3_nt: TGTGCCAGCAGCTTAGAGCGGGGCTCGTCGAAGACCCAGTACTTC
cdr3_aa: CASSLERGSSKTQYF

j_call: TRBJ1-5
clone_size: -
v_call: TRBV12-3/TRBV12-4
cdr3_length: 13
d_call: -
cdr3_nt: TGTGCCAGCAGTGTACAGGGATCACAGCCCCAGCATTTT
cdr3_aa: CASSVQGSQPQHF

j_call: TRBJ1-1
clone_size: -
v_call: TRBV19
cdr3_length: 17
d_call: TRBD1
cdr3_nt: TGTGCCAGTAGTTTAAGAAGGACAGGGACCGTGTACACTGAAGCTTTCTTT
cdr3_aa: CASSLRRTGTVYTEAFF

j_call: TRBJ2-3
clone_size: once
v_call: TRBV19
cdr3_length: 14
d_call: -
cdr3_nt: TGTGCCAGTAATGAGAGACAGAGCACAGATACGCAGTATTTT
cdr3_aa: CASNERQSTDTQYF

j_call: TRBJ2-1
clone_size: -
v_call: TRBV28
cdr3_length: 15
d_call: -
cdr3_nt: TGTGCCAGCAGTATAAGACAGACCTCCTACAATGAGCAGTTCTTC
cdr3_aa: CASSIRQTSYNEQFF

j_call: TRBJ2-5
clone_size: -
v_call: TRBV9
cdr3_length: 15
d_call: TRBD2
cdr3_nt: TGTGCCAGCAGCGTTAGGCTAGCGGATAAAGAGACCCAGTACTTC
cdr3_aa: CASSVRLADKETQYF

j_call: TRBJ2-3
clone_size: -
v_call: TRBV2
cdr3_length: 14
d_call: TRBD1
cdr3_nt: TGTGCCAGCATGGACAGGGGAAACGCAGATACGCAGTATTTT
cdr3_aa: CASMDRGNADTQYF

j_call: TRBJ1-6
clone_size: -
v_call: TRBV4-3
cdr3_length: 15
d_call: TRBD1
cdr3_nt: TGCGCCAGCAGCCAAGGGGACAGTCATAATTCACCCCTCCACTTT
cdr3_aa: CASSQGDSHNSPLHF

j_call: TRBJ1-1
clone_size: -
v_call: TRBV9
cdr3_length: 13
d_call: TRBD1
cdr3_nt: TGTGCCAGCAGCCGGACAGGGGTTACTGAAGCTTTCTTT
cdr3_aa: CASSRTGVTEAFF

j_call: TRBJ1-2
clone_size: -
v_call: TRBV6-1
cdr3_length: 17
d_call: TRBD1
cdr3_nt: TGTGCCAGCAGTGGGGGGACAGGGGATCCGAGGATCTATGGCTACACCTTC
cdr3_aa: CASSGGTGDPRIYGYTF

j_call: TRBJ1-6
clone_size: -
v_call: TRBV6-6
cdr3_length: 13
d_call: -
cdr3_nt: TGTGCCAGCCGAAGGGGCAGGGATTCACCCCTCCACTTT
cdr3_aa: CASRRGRDSPLHF

j_call: TRBJ2-7
clone_size: few
v_call: TRBV7-8
cdr3_length: 13
d_call: TRBD2
cdr3_nt: TGTGCCAGCAGCTACAGACTAGCTAGCGAGCAGTACTTC
cdr3_aa: CASSYRLASEQYF

j_call: TRBJ1-2
clone_size: -
v_call: TRBV2
cdr3_length: 13
d_call: -
cdr3_nt: TGTGCCTCCGCTGGGGGGATTAACTATGGCTACACCTTC
cdr3_aa: CASAGGINYGYTF

j_call: TRBJ2-7
clone_size: -
v_call: TRBV9
cdr3_length: 15
d_call: TRBD2
cdr3_nt: TGTGCCAGCAGCGTAGCCAGCGGGGCTCATTACGAGCAGTACTTC
cdr3_aa: CASSVASGAHYEQYF

j_call: TRBJ2-5
clone_size: -
v_call: TRBV12-3/TRBV12-4
cdr3_length: 13
d_call: -
cdr3_nt: TGTGCCAGCAGTTTAATCTCTGAAGAGACCCAGTACTTC
cdr3_aa: CASSLISEETQYF

j_call: TRBJ1-2
clone_size: once
v_call: TRBV19
cdr3_length: 14
d_call: -
cdr3_nt: TGTGCCAGTAGTATTCGGGGGGTCCCCTATGGCTACACCTTC
cdr3_aa: CASSIRGVPYGYTF

j_call: TRBJ1-6
clone_size: -
v_call: TRBV10-3
cdr3_length: 14
d_call: -
cdr3_nt: TGTGCCATCAGTGAGTTGGACAGTGAGTCACCCCTCCACTTT
cdr3_aa: CAISELDSESPLHF

j_call: TRBJ2-5
clone_size: -
v_call: TRBV18
cdr3_length: 17
d_call: TRBD1
cdr3_nt: TGTGCCAGCTCACCGGCACAGCTCCGGGACAGGGGTGAGACCCAGTACTTC
cdr3_aa: CASSPAQLRDRGETQYF

j_call: TRBJ1-2
clone_size: few
v_call: TRBV11-3
cdr3_length: 10
d_call: -
cdr3_nt: TGTGCCAGCAGCTTGCGGGGCTACACCTTC
cdr3_aa: CASSLRGYTF

j_call: TRBJ2-7
clone_size: -
v_call: TRBV19
cdr3_length: 14
d_call: -
cdr3_nt: TGTGCCAGTAGTATAGAACGACTGAGCTACGAGCAGTACTTC
cdr3_aa: CASSIERLSYEQYF

j_call: TRBJ2-3
clone_size: -
v_call: TRBV11-1
cdr3_length: 14
d_call: TRBD2
cdr3_nt: TGTGCCAGCAGCTTATGGGGAGGGAAGGTTACGCAGTATTTT
cdr3_aa: CASSLWGGKVTQYF

j_call: TRBJ1-1
clone_size: -
v_call: TRBV9
cdr3_length: 14
d_call: TRBD1
cdr3_nt: TGTGCCAGCAGCGTCACAGGGGGCGACACTGAAGCTTTCTTT
cdr3_aa: CASSVTGGDTEAFF